This TCR beta chain appears in the sequencing data of a study of neurological immune-mediated disorders. Study outcomes and limitations: Levels of TCR clonal expansion peaked in HTLV-1-associated myelopathy and reached their lowest in multiple sclerosis, under those of healthy controls.

It was blood bank volunteers in Maryland, USA who made up the healthy controls. 5'RACE generated cDNA with 10-nucleotide random UMIs. In TCRdb, the 5' RACE reads were re-called with MiXCR into one record per CDR3 protein. Among about 28,000 distinct CDR3 sequences listed, about 12% were seen once. Trimming pared 6 bases from V and 4 bases from J, leaving 15 bases between. The V gene's germline CDR1 is MNHNS and CDR2 SASEGT. The CDR3 length is 14 residues. This clonotype was seen many times. The antigen is undetermined. The rearrangement links TRBV6-1 to TRBJ1-1, with D maybe TRBD1 (5 bases). The receptor's source is an older woman in good health. Sequencing was done on a sample of PBMCs. CDR3 region: CASSEKNGATEAFF. The DNA for the CDR3 is TGTGCCAGCAGCGAGAAAAACGGGGCCACTGAAGCTTTCTTT.